Sequencing of this T cell receptor beta chain was carried out in a study of blood T cell repertoires in COVID-19. Looking at the study overall: Donors in the United States, Italy and Spain gave samples during acute or convalescent COVID-19. Sources were T cells, B-cell-depleted T cells, or PBMCs; the material itself was cDNA or gDNA.

In the original analysis: It was from reference gene primer amplification that nucleated cell counts were estimated. TCRdb's table, derived via immunoSEQ multiplex PCR, lists solely in-frame clones and lacks some. The V and J calls and the clone size are those of that table, but D and trimming were determined from the DNA. Of about 88,000 clones detected, roughly nine tenths appear once; the ten largest clones hold about 16%. V shed 0 bases and J 4 bases; nucleotides not matched to a gene: 8. Germline CDR1 is MNHNS and CDR2 is SASEGT. The CDR3 is made up of 17 amino acids. Sequencing was carried out using peripheral blood. The rearrangement links TRBV6-1 to TRBJ2-3; 9 positions agree with TRBD2. This TCR derives from a male donor with acute or convalescent COVID-19. In DNA, the CDR3 is TGTGCCAGCAGTGAAGCCCCCCTAGCGGGGACCGCAGATACGCAGTATTTT. Its translation: CASSEAPLAGTADTQYF.